These T cell receptor beta chains were read from a single sample in a study of T cells in Graves' hyperthyroidism and ophthalmopathy. TCRdb re-derived calls from the multiplex PCR reads in MiXCR, one entry per CDR3 protein. This table holds 600,000 to 750,000 distinct CDR3 sequences, 15% to 20% found once. Input material: blood. These TCRs come from a man over 45 with Graves' hyperthyroidism. CDR3s include the opening cysteine and the closing phenylalanine or tryptophan. D genes are given only for firm matches. Rows give clone size only sometimes, using once, few, many, or a class for an expanded clone.

size,D,V,J,CDR3,DNA
NA,TRBD2,TRBV29-1,TRBJ2-2,CSVSLAGVNTGELFF,TGCAGCGTTTCCCTAGCGGGAGTTAACACCGGGGAGCTGTTTTTT
few,NA,TRBV6-1,TRBJ1-4,CATEQGPNEKLFF,TGTGCCACTGAACAGGGACCTAATGAAAAACTGTTTTTT
NA,NA,TRBV11-2,TRBJ2-3,CASSSIPTGSTDTQYF,TGTGCCAGCAGCTCGATCCCCACAGGTAGCACAGATACGCAGTATTTT
few,NA,TRBV7-2,TRBJ2-1,CASNPGFEQFF,TGTGCCAGCAATCCGGGATTTGAGCAGTTCTTC
few,TRBD1,TRBV20-1,TRBJ1-6,CSAHRGRIDNSPLHF,TGCAGTGCTCACAGGGGGCGAATCGATAATTCACCCCTCCACTTT
many,TRBD2,TRBV2,TRBJ2-3,CASSEDFSGARTDTQYF,TGTGCCAGCAGTGAGGATTTTAGCGGGGCCCGCACAGATACGCAGTATTTT
NA,NA,TRBV6-6,TRBJ2-2,CASSYTGQANTGELFF,TGTGCCAGCAGTTACACGGGACAAGCGAACACCGGGGAGCTGTTTTTT
few,NA,TRBV19,TRBJ2-7,CASSIAAGFYEQYF,TGTGCCAGTAGTATAGCGGCGGGATTCTACGAGCAGTACTTC
NA,TRBD1,TRBV20-1,TRBJ1-2,CLPKGQGDRDYGYTF,TGCCTCCCCAAAGGACAGGGGGATCGGGACTATGGCTACACCTTC
NA,NA,TRBV27,TRBJ2-1,CASSLSVGYKAEQFF,TGTGCCAGCAGTTTATCGGTAGGGTATAAGGCTGAGCAGTTCTTC
NA,NA,TRBV2,TRBJ2-7,CASSYYLGSEQYF,TGTGCCAGCAGTTACTATCTAGGTAGCGAGCAGTACTTC
many,NA,TRBV7-8,TRBJ2-5,CASSLARWETQYF,TGTGCCAGCAGCTTAGCGCGGTGGGAGACCCAGTACTTC
NA,NA,TRBV28,TRBJ1-2,CAGSLMGGRYGYTF,TGTGCCGGCAGTTTAATGGGGGGAAGGTATGGCTACACCTTC
few,TRBD1,TRBV2,TRBJ2-1,CASSERTGEYNEQFF,TGTGCCAGCAGTGAACGGACAGGGGAGTACAATGAGCAGTTCTTC
NA,NA,TRBV11-3,TRBJ1-3,CASSLERRSRGNTIYF,TGTGCCAGCAGCTTAGAGCGCAGGAGTCGTGGAAACACCATATATTTT
NA,TRBD1,TRBV6-1,TRBJ1-2,CASRGRGQRNYGYTF,TGTGCCAGCAGGGGGCGGGGACAGCGAAACTATGGCTACACCTTC
NA,TRBD2,TRBV7-9,TRBJ2-1,CASSFQRTSGRALDGSEQFF,TGTGCCAGCAGCTTTCAGCGTACTAGCGGGAGGGCCCTGGACGGCAGTGAGCAGTTCTTC
NA,NA,TRBV3-1,TRBJ2-7,CASSQEPQWGYEQYF,TGTGCCAGCAGCCAAGAACCACAGTGGGGCTACGAGCAGTACTTC